A selection of T cell receptor beta chains follows, all from one sample in a study of regulatory T cells in long-lasting Graves disease. TCRdb reprocessed the multiplex PCR reads with MiXCR, giving one entry per CDR3 protein. The sample holds around 250,000 distinct CDR3 sequences, 15% to 20% seen once. This sample also belongs to another study, concerning T cells in Graves' hyperthyroidism and ophthalmopathy.

Specimen: peripheral blood mononuclear cells (PBMCs), collected at new diagnosis, from a patient treated with antithyroid drugs. The source is a woman aged 25 to 39 with Graves disease. Both conserved end residues are part of each CDR3. Each record gives: D gene, V gene, J gene, clone size, CDR3 DNA, CDR3 protein. D genes are given only for firm matches. A clone size is listed for some rows: how often the clone was seen (once, few, many), or a class if it is expanded.

d_gene: .; v_gene: TRBV15; j_gene: TRBJ2-5; abundance: .; CDR3nt: TGTGCCACCAGCAGAGATCAGGGGGAGACCCAGTACTTC; CDR3aa: CATSRDQGETQYF
d_gene: .; v_gene: TRBV6-1; j_gene: TRBJ1-1; abundance: many; CDR3nt: TGTGCCAGCAGTGAACAGGAGAACACTGAAGCTTTCTTT; CDR3aa: CASSEQENTEAFF
d_gene: TRBD1; v_gene: TRBV6-1; j_gene: TRBJ1-5; abundance: many; CDR3nt: TGTGCCAGCAGTGAAAACGTACAGGGGGCGCCGGGTCAGCCCCAGCATTTT; CDR3aa: CASSENVQGAPGQPQHF
d_gene: TRBD1; v_gene: TRBV5-5; j_gene: TRBJ1-2; abundance: many; CDR3nt: TGTGCCAGCAGCCTTCGGACAGGGCGGGCTGGCTACACCTTC; CDR3aa: CASSLRTGRAGYTF
d_gene: TRBD1; v_gene: TRBV5-5; j_gene: TRBJ1-2; abundance: many; CDR3nt: TGCGCCAGCAGCTCCTCCGGGACAGGGTATGGCTACACCTTC; CDR3aa: CASSSSGTGYGYTF
d_gene: TRBD1; v_gene: TRBV27; j_gene: TRBJ2-5; abundance: .; CDR3nt: TGTGCCAGCAGTTTTCGACAGGGGTGGAGGGAGACCCAGTACTTC; CDR3aa: CASSFRQGWRETQYF
d_gene: TRBD1; v_gene: TRBV7-3; j_gene: TRBJ1-1; abundance: many; CDR3nt: TGTGCCAGCAGCCACGGACAGGCGAACACTGAAGCTTTCTTT; CDR3aa: CASSHGQANTEAFF
d_gene: .; v_gene: TRBV14; j_gene: TRBJ2-7; abundance: many; CDR3nt: TGTGCCAGCAGCCATCGACAGGCCTACGAGCAGTACTTC; CDR3aa: CASSHRQAYEQYF
d_gene: .; v_gene: TRBV12-3/TRBV12-4; j_gene: TRBJ1-3; abundance: many; CDR3nt: TGTGCCAGCAGTTCCCCGGGCTCCAGAATCAACACCATATATTTT; CDR3aa: CASSSPGSRINTIYF
d_gene: TRBD1; v_gene: TRBV20-1; j_gene: TRBJ2-1; abundance: many; CDR3nt: TGCAGTGCTAGAGATCTTACAGGGGACGCGCATGAGCAGTTCTTC; CDR3aa: CSARDLTGDAHEQFF
d_gene: TRBD2; v_gene: TRBV7-2; j_gene: TRBJ2-3; abundance: many; CDR3nt: TGTGCCAGCAGCCTAACCAGGACTAGCGGGGGAGATACGCAGTATTTT; CDR3aa: CASSLTRTSGGDTQYF
d_gene: .; v_gene: TRBV19; j_gene: TRBJ2-7; abundance: .; CDR3nt: TGTGCCAGTAGAGGGCGGAGTCCCACGTCCGAGCAGTACTTC; CDR3aa: CASRGRSPTSEQYF
d_gene: .; v_gene: TRBV9; j_gene: TRBJ2-5; abundance: many; CDR3nt: TGTGCCAGCAGCGTAAGACCCCGGGAGAGGAGCGAGACCCAGTACTTC; CDR3aa: CASSVRPRERSETQYF
d_gene: .; v_gene: TRBV7-8; j_gene: TRBJ1-1; abundance: many; CDR3nt: TGTGCCAGCAGCCGTTCCCTACATCACACTGAAGCTTTCTTT; CDR3aa: CASSRSLHHTEAFF
d_gene: .; v_gene: TRBV12-3/TRBV12-4; j_gene: TRBJ2-1; abundance: .; CDR3nt: TGTGCCAGCAGTTTAGCGGGGGGGCCAGTGAATGAGCAGTTCTTC; CDR3aa: CASSLAGGPVNEQFF
d_gene: .; v_gene: TRBV11-2; j_gene: TRBJ2-7; abundance: .; CDR3nt: TGTGCCAGCAGCCTTAACAGGGCCTACGAGCAGTACTTC; CDR3aa: CASSLNRAYEQYF
d_gene: .; v_gene: TRBV6-1; j_gene: TRBJ1-2; abundance: many; CDR3nt: TGTGCCAGCAGGGCGTGGACTAACTATGGCTACACCTTC; CDR3aa: CASRAWTNYGYTF
d_gene: TRBD1; v_gene: TRBV19; j_gene: TRBJ1-5; abundance: few; CDR3nt: TGTGCCAGTAGTATAGGAGGGGGCGTCGTCAATCAGCCCCAGCATTTT; CDR3aa: CASSIGGGVVNQPQHF
d_gene: .; v_gene: TRBV13; j_gene: TRBJ1-3; abundance: many; CDR3nt: TGTGCCAGCAGCCGCTCGACTCTCCGCGCGGGAAACACCATATATTTT; CDR3aa: CASSRSTLRAGNTIYF
d_gene: .; v_gene: TRBV6-2/TRBV6-3; j_gene: TRBJ1-6; abundance: many; CDR3nt: TGTGCCAGCAATCGGGAGGCTTCACCCCTCCACTTT; CDR3aa: CASNREASPLHF
d_gene: .; v_gene: TRBV15; j_gene: TRBJ2-3; abundance: many; CDR3nt: TGTGCCACCAGCAATGGGGGATCCCCCACAGATACGCAGTATTTT; CDR3aa: CATSNGGSPTDTQYF
d_gene: TRBD1; v_gene: TRBV3-1; j_gene: TRBJ1-1; abundance: many; CDR3nt: TGTGCCAGCAGCCAAGTGGACAGGAATGCTTTCTTT; CDR3aa: CASSQVDRNAFF